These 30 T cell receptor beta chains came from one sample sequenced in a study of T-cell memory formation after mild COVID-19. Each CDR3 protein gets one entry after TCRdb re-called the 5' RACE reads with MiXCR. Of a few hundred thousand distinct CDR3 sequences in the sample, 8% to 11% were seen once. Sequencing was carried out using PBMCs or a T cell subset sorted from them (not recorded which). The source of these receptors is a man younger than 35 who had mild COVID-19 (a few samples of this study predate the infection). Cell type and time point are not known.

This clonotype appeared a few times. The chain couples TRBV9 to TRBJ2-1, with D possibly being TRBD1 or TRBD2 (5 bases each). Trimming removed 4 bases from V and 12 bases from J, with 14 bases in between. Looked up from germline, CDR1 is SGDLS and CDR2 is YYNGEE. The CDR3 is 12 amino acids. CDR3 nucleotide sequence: TGTGCCAGCAGCACAGGACCCGGGGTGCAGTTCTTC. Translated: CASSTGPGVQFF. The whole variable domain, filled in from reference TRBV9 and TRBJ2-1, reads DSGVTQTPKHLITATGQRVTLRCSPRSGDLSVYWYQQSLDQGLQFLIQYYNGEERAKGNILERFSAQQFPDLHSELNLSSLELGDSALYFCASSTGPGVQFFGPGTRLTVL.

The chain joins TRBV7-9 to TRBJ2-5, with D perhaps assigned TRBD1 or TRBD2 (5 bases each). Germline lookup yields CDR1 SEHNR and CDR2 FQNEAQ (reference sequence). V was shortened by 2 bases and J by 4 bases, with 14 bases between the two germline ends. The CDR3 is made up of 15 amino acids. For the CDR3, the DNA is TGTGCCAGCAGCTTAATCGCAGGGACGGGAGAGACCCAGTACTTC. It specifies CASSLIAGTGETQYF.

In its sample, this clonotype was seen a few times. This CDR3 reads CASSQPIDRENTEAFF. The CDR3, as DNA: TGCGCCAGCAGCCAACCAATAGACAGGGAGAACACTGAAGCTTTCTTT. The V and J genes are TRBV4-1 and TRBJ1-1; 7 nucleotides agree with TRBD1. The CDR3 is 16 amino acids. Germline-derived CDR1 and CDR2 are MGHRA and YSYEKL. V was pared by 2 bases and J by 1 base, with 7 bases of the junction left unmatched.

CDR3 loop: CATSRGTGGREKLFF. The CDR3 region has the DNA TGTGCCACCAGCAGAGGGACAGGGGGCCGAGAAAAACTGTTTTTT. The chain is built from TRBV15 and TRBJ1-4; 11 bases line up with TRBD1. The CDR3 consists of 15 residues. V gave up 1 base and J gave up 8 bases; unmatched junction bases: 3. The germline V gene encodes CDR1 LNHNV and CDR2 YYDKDF (reference sequence).

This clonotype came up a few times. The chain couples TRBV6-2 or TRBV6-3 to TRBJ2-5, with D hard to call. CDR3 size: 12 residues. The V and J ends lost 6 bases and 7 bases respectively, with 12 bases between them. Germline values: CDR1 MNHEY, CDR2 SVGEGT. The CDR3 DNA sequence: TGTGCCAGCAGCGGGCCTGGCGGGACCCAGTACTTC. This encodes CASSGPGGTQYF.

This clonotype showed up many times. The CDR3 nucleotides read TGTGCCAGTATACCGTTTACAGGGACTGTGTCTGGAAACACCATATATTTT. Protein sequence: CASIPFTGTVSGNTIYF. The chain combines TRBV12-3 or TRBV12-4 with TRBJ1-3; D possibly corresponds to TRBD1 (6 bases). V was cut by 9 bases and J by 1 base, with 22 bases left in between. CDR3 length equals 17 residues.

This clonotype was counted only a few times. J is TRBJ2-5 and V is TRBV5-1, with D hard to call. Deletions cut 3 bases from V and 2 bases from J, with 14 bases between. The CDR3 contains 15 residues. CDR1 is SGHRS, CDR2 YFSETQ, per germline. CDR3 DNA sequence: TGCGCCAGCAGCTCAACTGGTACACCACAAGAGACCCAGTACTTC. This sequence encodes CASSSTGTPQETQYF.

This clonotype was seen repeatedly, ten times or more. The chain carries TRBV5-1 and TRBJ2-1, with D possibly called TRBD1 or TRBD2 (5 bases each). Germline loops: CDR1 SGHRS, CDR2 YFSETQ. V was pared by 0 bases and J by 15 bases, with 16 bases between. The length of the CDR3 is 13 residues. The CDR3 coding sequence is TGCGCCAGCAGCTTGGTAGAGGGGCAGGCGCCGTTCTTC. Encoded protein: CASSLVEGQAPFF.

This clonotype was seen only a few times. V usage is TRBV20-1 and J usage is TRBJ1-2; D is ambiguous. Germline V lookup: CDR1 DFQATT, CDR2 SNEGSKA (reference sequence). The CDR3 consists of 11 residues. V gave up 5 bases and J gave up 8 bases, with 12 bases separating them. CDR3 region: CSAGSMGGYTF. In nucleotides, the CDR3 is TGCAGTGCTGGAAGTATGGGAGGCTACACCTTC.

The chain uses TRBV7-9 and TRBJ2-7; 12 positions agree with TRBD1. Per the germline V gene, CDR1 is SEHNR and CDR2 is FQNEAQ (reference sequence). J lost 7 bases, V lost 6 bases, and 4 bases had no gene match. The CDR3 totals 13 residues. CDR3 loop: CASRGQGAGEQYF. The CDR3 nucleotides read TGTGCCAGCAGGGGACAGGGGGCAGGGGAGCAGTACTTC.

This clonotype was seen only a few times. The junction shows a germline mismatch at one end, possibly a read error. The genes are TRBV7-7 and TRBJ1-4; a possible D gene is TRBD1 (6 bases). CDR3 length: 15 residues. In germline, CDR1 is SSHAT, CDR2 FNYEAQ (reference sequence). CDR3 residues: CASSPSTGPNEKLFF. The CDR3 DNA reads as TGTGCTAGCAGCCCTTCTACAGGGCCTAATGAAAAACTGTTTTTT.

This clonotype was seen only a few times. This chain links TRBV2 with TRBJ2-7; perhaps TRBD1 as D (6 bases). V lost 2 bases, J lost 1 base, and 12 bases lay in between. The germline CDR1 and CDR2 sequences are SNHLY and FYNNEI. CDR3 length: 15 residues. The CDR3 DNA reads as TGTGCCAGCAGTGAATTCCCGGACAGATCCTACGAGCAGTACGTC. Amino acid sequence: CASSEFPDRSYEQYV.

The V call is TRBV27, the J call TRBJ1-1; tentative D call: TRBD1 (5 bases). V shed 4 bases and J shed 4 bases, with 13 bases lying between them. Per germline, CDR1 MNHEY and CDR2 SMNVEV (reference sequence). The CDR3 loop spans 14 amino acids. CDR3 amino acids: CASSYGTGGTEAFF. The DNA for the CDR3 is TGTGCCAGCAGTTATGGGACGGGGGGCACTGAAGCTTTCTTT.

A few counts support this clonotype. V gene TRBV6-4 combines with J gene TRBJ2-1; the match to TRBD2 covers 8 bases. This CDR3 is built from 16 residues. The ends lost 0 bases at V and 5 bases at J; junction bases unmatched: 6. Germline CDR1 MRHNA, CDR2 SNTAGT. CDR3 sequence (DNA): TGTGCCAGCAGTGACTCGATCGCGGGGGGTCACAATGAGCAGTTCTTC. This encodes CASSDSIAGGHNEQFF.

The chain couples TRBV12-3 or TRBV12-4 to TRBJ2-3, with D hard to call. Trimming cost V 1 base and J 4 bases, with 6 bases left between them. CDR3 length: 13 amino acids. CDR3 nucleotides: TGTGCCAGCAGTTTAGGAGTGCCAGATACGCAGTATTTT. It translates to CASSLGVPDTQYF.

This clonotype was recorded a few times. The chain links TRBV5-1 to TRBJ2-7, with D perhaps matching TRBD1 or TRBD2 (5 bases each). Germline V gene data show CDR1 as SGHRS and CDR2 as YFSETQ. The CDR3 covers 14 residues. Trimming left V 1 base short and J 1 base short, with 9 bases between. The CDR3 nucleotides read TGCGCCAGCAGCTTGCGGGACGCTTCCTACGAGCAGTACTTC. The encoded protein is CASSLRDASYEQYF.

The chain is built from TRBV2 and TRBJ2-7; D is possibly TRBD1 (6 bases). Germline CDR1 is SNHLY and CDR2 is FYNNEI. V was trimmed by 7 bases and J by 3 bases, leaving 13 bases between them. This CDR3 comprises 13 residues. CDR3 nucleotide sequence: TGTGCCAGCACCCTCGGACAGATCTACGAGCAGTACTTC. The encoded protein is CASTLGQIYEQYF.

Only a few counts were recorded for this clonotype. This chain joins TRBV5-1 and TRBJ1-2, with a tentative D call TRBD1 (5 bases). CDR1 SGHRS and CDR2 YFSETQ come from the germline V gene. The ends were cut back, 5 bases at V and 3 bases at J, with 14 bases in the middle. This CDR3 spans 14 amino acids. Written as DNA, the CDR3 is TGCGCCAGCAGTCAGGGTTCGGGGGACTATGGCTACACCTTC. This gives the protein CASSQGSGDYGYTF. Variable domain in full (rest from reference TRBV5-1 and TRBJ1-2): KAGVTQTPRYLIKTRGQQVTLSCSPISGHRSVSWYQQTPGQGLQFLFEYFSETQRNKGNFPGRFSGRQFSNSRSEMNVSTLELGDSALYLCASSQGSGDYGYTFGSGTRLTVV.

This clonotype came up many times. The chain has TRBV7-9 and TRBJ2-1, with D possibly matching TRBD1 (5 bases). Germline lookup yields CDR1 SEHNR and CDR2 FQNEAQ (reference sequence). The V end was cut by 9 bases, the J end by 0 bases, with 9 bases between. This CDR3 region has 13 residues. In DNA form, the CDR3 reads TGTGCCAGTCGACAGAGCTCCTACAATGAGCAGTTCTTC. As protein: CASRQSSYNEQFF.

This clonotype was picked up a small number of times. The CDR3 DNA reads as TGTGCCAGCAGCTTAGTCGGCAGCTCCTACGAGCAGTACTTC. Translating gives CASSLVGSSYEQYF. This sequence joins TRBV7-2 and TRBJ2-7; D remains ambiguous. Deletions cut 1 base from V and 0 bases from J, with 7 bases between. The CDR3 runs 14 residues. Germline assignment: CDR1 SGHTA and CDR2 FQGNSA.

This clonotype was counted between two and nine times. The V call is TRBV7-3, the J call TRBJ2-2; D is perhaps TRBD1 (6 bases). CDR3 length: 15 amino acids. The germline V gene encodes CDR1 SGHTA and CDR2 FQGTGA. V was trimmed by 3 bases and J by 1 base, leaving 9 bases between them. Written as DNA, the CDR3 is TGTGCCAGCAGCTTTCAGACAGGGAACACCGGGGAGCTGTTTTTT. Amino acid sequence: CASSFQTGNTGELFF. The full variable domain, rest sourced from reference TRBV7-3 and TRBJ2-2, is GAGVSQTPSNKVTEKGKYVELRCDPISGHTALYWYRQSLGQGPEFLIYFQGTGAADDSGLPNDRFFAVRPEGSVSTLKIQRTERGDSAVYLCASSFQTGNTGELFFGEGSRLTVL.

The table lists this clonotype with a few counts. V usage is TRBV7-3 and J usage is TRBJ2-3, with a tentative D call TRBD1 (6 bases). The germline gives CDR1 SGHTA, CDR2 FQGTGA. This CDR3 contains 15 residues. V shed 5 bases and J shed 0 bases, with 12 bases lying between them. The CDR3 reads CASSPNRVSTDTQYF. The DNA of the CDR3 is TGTGCCAGCAGCCCAAACAGGGTTAGCACAGATACGCAGTATTTT.

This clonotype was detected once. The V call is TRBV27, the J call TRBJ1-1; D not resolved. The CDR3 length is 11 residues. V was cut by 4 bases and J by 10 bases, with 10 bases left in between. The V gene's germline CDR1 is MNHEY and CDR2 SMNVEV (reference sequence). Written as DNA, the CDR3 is TGTGCCAGCAGTTCCGGGAGTGGAGCTTTCTTT. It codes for CASSSGSGAFF.

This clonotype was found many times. The chain's CDR3 is CASSTQGGLDEQFF. CDR3 nucleotide sequence: TGTGCCAGCAGTACCCAAGGAGGGCTCGATGAGCAGTTCTTC. The chain joins TRBV6-2 or TRBV6-3 to TRBJ2-1; TRBD2 might be the D (6 bases). Trimming took off 5 bases at V and 8 bases at J, with 16 bases between the two ends. The CDR3 loop spans 14 amino acids. The germline V gene has CDR1 MNHEY and CDR2 SVGEGT.

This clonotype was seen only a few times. The CDR3 region is CSVTDRASYNEQFF. In DNA form, the CDR3 reads TGCAGCGTGACGGACAGGGCGTCTTACAATGAGCAGTTCTTC. The chain has TRBV29-1 and TRBJ2-1, with 8 bases lining up with TRBD1. This CDR3 spans 14 amino acids. V lost 6 bases to trimming and J lost 4 bases; unmatched junction nucleotides: 8. Per the germline V gene, CDR1 is SQVTM and CDR2 is ANQGSEA.

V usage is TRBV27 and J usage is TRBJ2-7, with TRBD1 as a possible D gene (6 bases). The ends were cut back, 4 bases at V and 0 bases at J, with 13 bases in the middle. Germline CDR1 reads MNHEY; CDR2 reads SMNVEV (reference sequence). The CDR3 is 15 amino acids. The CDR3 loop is CASSSPGTYSYEQYF. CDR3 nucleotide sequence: TGTGCCAGCAGTTCCCCCGGGACATACTCCTACGAGCAGTACTTC.

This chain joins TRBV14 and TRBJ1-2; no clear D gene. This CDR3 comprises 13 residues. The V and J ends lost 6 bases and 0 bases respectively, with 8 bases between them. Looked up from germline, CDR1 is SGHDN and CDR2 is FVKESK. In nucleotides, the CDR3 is TGTGCCAGCAGGGAGGACTCTAACTATGGCTACACCTTC. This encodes CASREDSNYGYTF.

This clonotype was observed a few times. CDR3 coding DNA: TGTGCCAGCAGTGAGGGGCCTCCGGGGACCTACGAGCAGTACTTC. It is translated as CASSEGPPGTYEQYF. V usage is TRBV25-1 and J usage is TRBJ2-7, with D perhaps given as TRBD1 or TRBD2 (5 bases each). The length of the CDR3 is 15 residues. CDR1 is MGHDK and CDR2 is SYGVNS in the germline V gene. V was trimmed by 3 bases and J by 2 bases, leaving 14 bases between them.

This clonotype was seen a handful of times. The CDR3 here is CSASPGTAYEQYF. The CDR3 DNA is TGCAGTGCTAGCCCCGGGACAGCCTACGAGCAGTACTTC. The chain uses TRBV20-1 and TRBJ2-7; TRBD1 agrees at 7 bases. Per germline, CDR1 DFQATT and CDR2 SNEGSKA (reference sequence). The CDR3 length is 13 residues. The V and J ends lost 3 bases and 2 bases, in that order; junction bases with no gene match: 4.

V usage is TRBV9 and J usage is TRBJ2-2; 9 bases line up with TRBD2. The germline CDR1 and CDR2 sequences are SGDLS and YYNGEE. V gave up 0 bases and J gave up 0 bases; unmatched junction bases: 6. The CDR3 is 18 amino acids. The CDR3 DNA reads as TGTGCCAGCAGCGTAGCCCCCGCGGGGGGGTCGAACACCGGGGAGCTGTTTTTT. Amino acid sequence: CASSVAPAGGSNTGELFF.